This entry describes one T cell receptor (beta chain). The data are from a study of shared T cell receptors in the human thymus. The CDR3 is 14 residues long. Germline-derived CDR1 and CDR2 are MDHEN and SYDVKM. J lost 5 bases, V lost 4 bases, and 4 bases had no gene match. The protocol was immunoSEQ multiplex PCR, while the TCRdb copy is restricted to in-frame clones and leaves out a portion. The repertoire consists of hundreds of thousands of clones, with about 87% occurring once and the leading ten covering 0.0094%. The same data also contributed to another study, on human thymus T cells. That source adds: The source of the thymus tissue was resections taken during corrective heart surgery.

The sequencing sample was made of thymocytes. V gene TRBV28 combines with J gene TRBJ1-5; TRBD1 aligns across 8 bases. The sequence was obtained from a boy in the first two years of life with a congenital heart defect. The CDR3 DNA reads TGTGCCAGCAGTTGGGACAGGATCGATCAGCCCCAGCATTTT. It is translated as CASSWDRIDQPQHF.